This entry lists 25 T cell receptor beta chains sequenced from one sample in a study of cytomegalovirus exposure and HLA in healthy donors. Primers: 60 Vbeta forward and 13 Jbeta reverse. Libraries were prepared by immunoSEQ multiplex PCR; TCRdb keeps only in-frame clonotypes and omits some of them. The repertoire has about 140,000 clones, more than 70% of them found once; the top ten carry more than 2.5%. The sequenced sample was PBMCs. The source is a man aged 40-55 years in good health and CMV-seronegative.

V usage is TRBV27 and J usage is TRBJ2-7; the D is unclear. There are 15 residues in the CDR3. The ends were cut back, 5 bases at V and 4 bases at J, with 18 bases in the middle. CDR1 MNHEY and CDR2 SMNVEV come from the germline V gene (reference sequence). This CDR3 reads CASSNPDGSHYEQYF. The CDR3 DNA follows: TGTGCCAGCAGTAACCCTGACGGGTCCCATTACGAGCAGTACTTC.

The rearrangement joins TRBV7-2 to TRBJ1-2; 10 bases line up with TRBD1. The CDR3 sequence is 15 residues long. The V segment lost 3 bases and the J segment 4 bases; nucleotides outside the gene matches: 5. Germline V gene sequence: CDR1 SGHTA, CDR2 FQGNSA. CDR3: CASSFARQGAYGYTF. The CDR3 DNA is TGTGCCAGCAGCTTTGCTCGACAGGGGGCCTATGGCTACACCTTC.

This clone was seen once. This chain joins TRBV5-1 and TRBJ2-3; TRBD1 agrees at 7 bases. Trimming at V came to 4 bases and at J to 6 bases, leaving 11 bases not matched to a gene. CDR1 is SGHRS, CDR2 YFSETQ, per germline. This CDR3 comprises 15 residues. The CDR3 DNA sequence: TGCGCCAGCAGCCCGCATGACAGGGTGGCGGATACGCAGTATTTT. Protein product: CASSPHDRVADTQYF.

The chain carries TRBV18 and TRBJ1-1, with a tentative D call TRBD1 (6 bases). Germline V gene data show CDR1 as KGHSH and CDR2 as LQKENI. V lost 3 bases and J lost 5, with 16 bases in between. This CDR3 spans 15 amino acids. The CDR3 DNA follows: TGTGCCAGCTCACCCGTGACAGGACCCCTTACTGAAGCTTTCTTT. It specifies CASSPVTGPLTEAFF.

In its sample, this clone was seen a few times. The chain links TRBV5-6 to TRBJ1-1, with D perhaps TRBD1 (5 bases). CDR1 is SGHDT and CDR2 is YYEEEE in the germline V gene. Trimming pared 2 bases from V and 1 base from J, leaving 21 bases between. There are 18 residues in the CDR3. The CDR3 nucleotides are TGTGCCAGCAGCTTTATATCGGACATCTTGTCTTCGAACACTGAAGCTTTCTTT. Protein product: CASSFISDILSSNTEAFF. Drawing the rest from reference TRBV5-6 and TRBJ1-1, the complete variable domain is DAGVTQSPTHLIKTRGQQVTLRCSPKSGHDTVSWYQQALGQGPQFIFQYYEEEERQRGNFPDRFSGHQFPNYSSELNVNALLLGDSALYLCASSFISDILSSNTEAFFGQGTRLTVV.

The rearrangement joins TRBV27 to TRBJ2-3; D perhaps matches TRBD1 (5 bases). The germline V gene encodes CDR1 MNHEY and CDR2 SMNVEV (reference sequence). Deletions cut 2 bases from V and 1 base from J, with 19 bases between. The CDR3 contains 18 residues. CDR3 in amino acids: CASSLRQGKSYGTDTQYF. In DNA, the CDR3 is TGTGCCAGCAGTTTACGGCAGGGAAAGAGCTATGGCACAGATACGCAGTATTTT.

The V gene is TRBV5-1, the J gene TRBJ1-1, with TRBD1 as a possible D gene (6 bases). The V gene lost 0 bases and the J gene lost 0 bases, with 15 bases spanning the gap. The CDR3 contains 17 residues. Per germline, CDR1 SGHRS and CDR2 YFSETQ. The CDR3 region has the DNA TGCGCCAGCAGCTTGGCGCTTAGGGGGACGGTGAACACTGAAGCTTTCTTT. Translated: CASSLALRGTVNTEAFF.

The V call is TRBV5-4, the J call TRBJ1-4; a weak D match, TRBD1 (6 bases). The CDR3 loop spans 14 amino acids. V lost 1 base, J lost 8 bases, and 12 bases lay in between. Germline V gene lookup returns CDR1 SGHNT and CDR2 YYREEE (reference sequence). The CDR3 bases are TGTGCCAGCAGCTTGCAAGGGGGTTGGGAAAAACTGTTTTTT. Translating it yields CASSLQGGWEKLFF.

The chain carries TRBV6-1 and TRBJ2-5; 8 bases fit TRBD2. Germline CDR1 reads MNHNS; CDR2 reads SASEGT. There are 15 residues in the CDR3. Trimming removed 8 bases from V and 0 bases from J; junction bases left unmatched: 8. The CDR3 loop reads CASGRGGLYQETQYF. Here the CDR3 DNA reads TGTGCCAGCGGCCGGGGGGGGCTATACCAAGAGACCCAGTACTTC.

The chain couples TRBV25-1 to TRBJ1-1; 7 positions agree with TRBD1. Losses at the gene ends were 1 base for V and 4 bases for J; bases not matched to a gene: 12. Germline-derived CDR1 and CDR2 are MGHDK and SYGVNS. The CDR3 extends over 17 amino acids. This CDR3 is CASSESGTGRGATEAFF. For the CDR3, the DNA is TGTGCCAGCAGTGAATCAGGGACGGGCAGGGGGGCCACTGAAGCTTTCTTT.

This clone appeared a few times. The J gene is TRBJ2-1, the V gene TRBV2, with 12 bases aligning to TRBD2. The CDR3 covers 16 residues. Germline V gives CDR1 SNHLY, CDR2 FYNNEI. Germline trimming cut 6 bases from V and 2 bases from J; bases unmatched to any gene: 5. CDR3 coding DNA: TGTGCCAGCAGATCTAGCGGGGGGGTCACCTACAATGAGCAGTTCTTC. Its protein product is CASRSSGGVTYNEQFF.

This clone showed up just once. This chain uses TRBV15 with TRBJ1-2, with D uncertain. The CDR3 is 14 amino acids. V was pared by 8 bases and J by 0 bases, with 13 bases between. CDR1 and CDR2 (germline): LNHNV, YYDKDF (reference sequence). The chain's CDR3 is CATRPGASNYGYTF. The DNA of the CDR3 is TGTGCCACCCGGCCGGGAGCCTCTAACTATGGCTACACCTTC.

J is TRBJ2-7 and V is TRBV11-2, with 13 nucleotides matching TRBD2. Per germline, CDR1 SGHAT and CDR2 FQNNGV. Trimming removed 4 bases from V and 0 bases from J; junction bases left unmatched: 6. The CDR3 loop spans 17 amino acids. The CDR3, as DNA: TGTGCCAGCAGCTCAAGGACTAGCGGGGGCCTCTCCTACGAGCAGTACTTC. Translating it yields CASSSRTSGGLSYEQYF.

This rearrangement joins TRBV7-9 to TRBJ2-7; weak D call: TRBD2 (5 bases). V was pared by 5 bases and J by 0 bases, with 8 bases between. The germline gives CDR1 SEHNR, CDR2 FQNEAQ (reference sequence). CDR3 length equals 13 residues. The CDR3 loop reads CASSPTSSYEQYF. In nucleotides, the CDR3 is TGTGCCAGCAGCCCTACTAGCTCCTACGAGCAGTACTTC.

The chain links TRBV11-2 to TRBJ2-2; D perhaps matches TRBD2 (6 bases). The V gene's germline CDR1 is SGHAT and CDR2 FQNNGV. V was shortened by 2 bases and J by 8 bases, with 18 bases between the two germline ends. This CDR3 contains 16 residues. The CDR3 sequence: CASSLSEAGLRGELFF. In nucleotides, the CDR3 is TGTGCCAGCAGCTTAAGTGAGGCGGGGTTGAGGGGGGAGCTGTTTTTT.

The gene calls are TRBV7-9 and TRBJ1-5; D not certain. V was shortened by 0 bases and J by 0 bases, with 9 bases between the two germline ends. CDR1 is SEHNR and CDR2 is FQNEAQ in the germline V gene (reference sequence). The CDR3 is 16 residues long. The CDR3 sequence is CASSLASGYSNQPQHF. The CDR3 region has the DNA TGTGCCAGCAGCTTAGCGTCGGGGTATAGCAATCAGCCCCAGCATTTT.

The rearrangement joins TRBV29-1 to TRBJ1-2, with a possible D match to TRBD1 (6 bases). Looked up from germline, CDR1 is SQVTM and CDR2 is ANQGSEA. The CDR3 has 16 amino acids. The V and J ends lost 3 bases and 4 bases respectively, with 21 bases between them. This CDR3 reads CSVEWSGGAKSYGYTF. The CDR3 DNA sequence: TGCAGCGTTGAGTGGTCGGGGGGGGCAAAGTCCTATGGCTACACCTTC. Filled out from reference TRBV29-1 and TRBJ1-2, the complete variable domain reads SAVISQKPSRDICQRGTSLTIQCQVDSQVTMMFWYRQQPGQSLTLIATANQGSEATYESGFVIDKFPISRPNLTFSTLTVSNMSPEDSSIYLCSVEWSGGAKSYGYTFGSGTRLTVV.

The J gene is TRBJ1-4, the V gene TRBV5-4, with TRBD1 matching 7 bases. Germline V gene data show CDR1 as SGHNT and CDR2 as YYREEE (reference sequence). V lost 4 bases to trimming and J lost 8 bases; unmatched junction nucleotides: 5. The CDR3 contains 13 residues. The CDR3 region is CASSTGEREKLFF. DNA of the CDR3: TGTGCCAGCAGCACAGGGGAAAGGGAAAAACTGTTTTTT.

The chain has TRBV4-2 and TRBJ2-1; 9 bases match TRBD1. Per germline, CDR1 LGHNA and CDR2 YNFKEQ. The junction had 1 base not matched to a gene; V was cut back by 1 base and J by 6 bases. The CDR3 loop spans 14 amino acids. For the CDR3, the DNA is TGTGCCAGCAGCCAAGTGGACAGGGGCAATGAGCAGTTCTTC. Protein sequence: CASSQVDRGNEQFF.

The CDR3 spells CASSIPSGLYNEQFF. CDR3 bases: TGTGCCAGTAGTATTCCTAGCGGGTTATACAATGAGCAGTTCTTC. The chain uses TRBV19 and TRBJ2-1; TRBD2 agrees at 8 bases. The CDR3 is made up of 15 amino acids. Germline-derived CDR1 and CDR2 are LNHDA and SQIVND (reference sequence). V trimming: 3 bases; J trimming: 4 bases; junction bases outside the gene matches: 5.

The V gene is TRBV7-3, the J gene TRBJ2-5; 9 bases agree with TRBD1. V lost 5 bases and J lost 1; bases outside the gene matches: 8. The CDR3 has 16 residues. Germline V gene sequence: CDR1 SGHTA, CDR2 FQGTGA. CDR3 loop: CASSLYRGLAQETQYF. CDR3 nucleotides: TGTGCCAGCAGCCTCTACAGGGGGCTAGCCCAAGAGACCCAGTACTTC. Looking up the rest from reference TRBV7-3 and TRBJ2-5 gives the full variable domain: GAGVSQTPSNKVTEKGKYVELRCDPISGHTALYWYRQSLGQGPEFLIYFQGTGAADDSGLPNDRFFAVRPEGSVSTLKIQRTERGDSAVYLCASSLYRGLAQETQYFGPGTRLLVL.

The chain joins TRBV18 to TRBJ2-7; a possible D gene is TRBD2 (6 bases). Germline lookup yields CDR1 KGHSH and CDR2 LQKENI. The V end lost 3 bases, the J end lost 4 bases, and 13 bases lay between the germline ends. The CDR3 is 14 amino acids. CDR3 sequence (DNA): TGTGCCAGCTCACCCCGGGACTTCCCGTACGAGCAGTACTTC. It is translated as CASSPRDFPYEQYF.

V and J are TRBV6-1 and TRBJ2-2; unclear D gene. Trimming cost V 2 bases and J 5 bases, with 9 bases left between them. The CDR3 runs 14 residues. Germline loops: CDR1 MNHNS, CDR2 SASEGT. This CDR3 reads CASSESKSTGELFF. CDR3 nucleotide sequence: TGTGCCAGCAGTGAATCAAAGAGTACCGGGGAGCTGTTTTTT.

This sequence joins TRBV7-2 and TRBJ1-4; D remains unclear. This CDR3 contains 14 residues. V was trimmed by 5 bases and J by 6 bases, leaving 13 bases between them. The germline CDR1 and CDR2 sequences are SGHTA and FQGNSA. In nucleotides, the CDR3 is TGTGCCAGCAGCCCTGAGTGGGGAGATGAAAAACTGTTTTTT. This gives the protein CASSPEWGDEKLFF.

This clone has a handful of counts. DNA of the CDR3: TGTGCCAGCAGTACTGTGCCCTCCTACGAGCAGTACTTC. Its protein is CASSTVPSYEQYF. This chain uses TRBV6-5 with TRBJ2-7; no clear D. Looked up from germline, CDR1 is MNHEY and CDR2 is SVGAGI. This CDR3 region has 13 residues. With 5 bases removed from V and 0 bases from J, the gap between germline ends came to 8 bases.